Detailed here is one T cell receptor beta chain. This entry belongs to a study of human T cells and chemical hapten exposure. Overall study context: Cases of alopecia areata, totalis or universalis occurred in a predominantly female patient group.

The CDR3 contains 16 residues. Trimming removed 9 bases from V and 5 bases from J; junction bases left unmatched: 13. The germline V gene encodes CDR1 SGHAT and CDR2 FQNNGV. Time point defined: patch test 2, 6 weeks after DPC sensitization. As for treatment: therapeutic diphenylcyclopropenone sensitization with weekly scalp DPC. The library tagged each cDNA molecule with unique molecular identifiers. TCRdb re-derived calls from the RACE reads in MiXCR, one entry per CDR3 protein. The sample contains tens of thousands of distinct CDR3 sequences, less than 11% of which appear only once. This receptor was taken from a woman aged 45 to 65 with alopecia areata. Some clones in this sample may be carry-over from other donors' samples. The chain combines TRBV11-2 with TRBJ2-1; 10 bases fit TRBD2. This specimen was whole blood, taken in connection with sensitization to the hapten diphenylcyclopropenone (DPC). CDR3 amino acids: CASSTLGLAADNEQFF. CDR3 nucleotides: TGTGCCAGTAGCACACTCGGACTAGCGGCGGACAATGAGCAGTTCTTC.